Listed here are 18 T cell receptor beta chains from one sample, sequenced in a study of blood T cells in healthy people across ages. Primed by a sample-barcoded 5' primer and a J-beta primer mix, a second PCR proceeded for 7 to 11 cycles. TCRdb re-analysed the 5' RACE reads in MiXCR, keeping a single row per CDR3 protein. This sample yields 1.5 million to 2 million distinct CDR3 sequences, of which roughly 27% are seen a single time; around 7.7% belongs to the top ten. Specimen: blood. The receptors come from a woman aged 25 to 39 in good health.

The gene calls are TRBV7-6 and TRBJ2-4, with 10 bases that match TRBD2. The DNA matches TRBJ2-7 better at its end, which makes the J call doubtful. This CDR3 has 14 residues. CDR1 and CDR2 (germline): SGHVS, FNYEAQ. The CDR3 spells CASNSSGRWFEQYF. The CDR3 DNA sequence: TGTGCCAGCAACTCTAGCGGGAGATGGTTCGAGCAGTACTTC.

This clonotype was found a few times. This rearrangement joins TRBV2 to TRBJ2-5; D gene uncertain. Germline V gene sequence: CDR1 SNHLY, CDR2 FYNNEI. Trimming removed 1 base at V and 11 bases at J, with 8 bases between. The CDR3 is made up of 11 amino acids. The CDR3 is CASSEGYWQYF. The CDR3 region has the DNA TGTGCCAGCAGTGAAGGATATTGGCAGTACTTC.

CDR3 coding DNA: TGCGCCAGCAGCTCCCTAGTGAGCGCCGGGGAGCTGTTTTTT. This translates into CASSSLVSAGELFF. The chain carries TRBV5-1 and TRBJ2-2; no definite D call. This CDR3 is built from 14 residues. Trimming cost V 3 bases and J 6 bases, with 12 bases left between them. Germline CDR1 and CDR2: SGHRS and YFSETQ.

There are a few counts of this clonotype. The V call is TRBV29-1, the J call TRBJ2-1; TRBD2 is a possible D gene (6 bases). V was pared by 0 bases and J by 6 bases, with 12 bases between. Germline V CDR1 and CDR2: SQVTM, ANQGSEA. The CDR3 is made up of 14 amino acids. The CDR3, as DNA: TGCAGCGTTGAAGAAAGAGGGACTGCCAATGAGCAGTTCTTC. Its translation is CSVEERGTANEQFF.

CDR3 bases: TGTGCCAGCACCCGGGACAGGGGGCATCAAGAGACCCAGTACTTC. Amino acids: CASTRDRGHQETQYF. J is TRBJ2-7 and V is TRBV12-3 or TRBV12-4; 12 nucleotides agree with TRBD1. The J call may be mistaken, given a closer DNA end match to TRBJ2-5. The CDR3 is 15 amino acids.

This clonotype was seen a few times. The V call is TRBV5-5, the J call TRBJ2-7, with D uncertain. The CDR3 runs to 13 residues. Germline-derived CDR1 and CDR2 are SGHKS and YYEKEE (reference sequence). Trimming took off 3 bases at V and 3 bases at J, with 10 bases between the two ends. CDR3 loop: CASSSFSGYEQYF. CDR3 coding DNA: TGTGCCAGCAGCTCCTTCTCTGGCTACGAGCAGTACTTC.

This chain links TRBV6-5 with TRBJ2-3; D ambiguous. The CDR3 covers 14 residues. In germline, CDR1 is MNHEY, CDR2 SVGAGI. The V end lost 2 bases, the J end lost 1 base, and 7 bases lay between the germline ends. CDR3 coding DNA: TGTGCCAGCAGTTACGTCGACGGCACAGATACGCAGTATTTT. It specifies CASSYVDGTDTQYF.

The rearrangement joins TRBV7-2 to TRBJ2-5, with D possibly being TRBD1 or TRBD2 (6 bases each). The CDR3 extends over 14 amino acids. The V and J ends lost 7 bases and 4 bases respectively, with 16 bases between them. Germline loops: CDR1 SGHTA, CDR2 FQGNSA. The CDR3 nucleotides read TGTGCCAGCACCCCTCCCAGGGGAGGAGAGACCCAGTACTTC. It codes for CASTPPRGGETQYF.

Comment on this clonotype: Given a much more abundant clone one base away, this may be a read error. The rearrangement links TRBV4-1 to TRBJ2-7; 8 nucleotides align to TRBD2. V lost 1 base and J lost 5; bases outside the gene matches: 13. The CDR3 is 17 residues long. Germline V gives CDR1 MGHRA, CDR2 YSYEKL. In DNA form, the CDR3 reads TGCGCCAGCAGCCAAGGGAGGGGGAATAGCGGGACCAACGAGCAGTACTTC. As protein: CASSQGRGNSGTNEQYF.

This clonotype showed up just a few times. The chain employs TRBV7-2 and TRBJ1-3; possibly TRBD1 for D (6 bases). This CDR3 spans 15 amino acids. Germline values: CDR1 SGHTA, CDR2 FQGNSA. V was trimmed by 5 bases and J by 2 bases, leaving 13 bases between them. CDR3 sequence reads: CASSKGTRTGNTIYF. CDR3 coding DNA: TGTGCCAGCAGCAAAGGGACAAGAACTGGAAACACCATATATTTT.

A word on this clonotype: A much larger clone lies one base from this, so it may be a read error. DNA for the CDR3: TGCAGTGCTAGTGACGACGAGCAGTACTTC. The encoded protein is CSASDDEQYF. The V gene is TRBV20-1, the J gene TRBJ2-5, with D uncertain. The J call may be in error: the DNA end matches TRBJ2-7 better. The CDR3 loop spans 10 amino acids. Germline V CDR1 and CDR2: DFQATT, SNEGSKA (reference sequence).

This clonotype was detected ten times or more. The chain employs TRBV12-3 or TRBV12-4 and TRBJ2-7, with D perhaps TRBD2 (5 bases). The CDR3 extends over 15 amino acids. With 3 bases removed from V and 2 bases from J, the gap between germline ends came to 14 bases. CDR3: CASSFVSGAAYEQYF. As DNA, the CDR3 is TGTGCCAGCAGTTTTGTGTCAGGAGCGGCCTACGAGCAGTACTTC.

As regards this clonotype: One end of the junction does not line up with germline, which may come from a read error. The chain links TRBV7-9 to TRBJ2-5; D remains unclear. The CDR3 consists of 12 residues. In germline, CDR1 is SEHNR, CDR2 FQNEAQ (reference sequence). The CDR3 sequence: CAGSLWEETQYF. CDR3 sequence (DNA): TGTGCCGGCAGCTTGTGGGAAGAGACCCAGTACTTC.

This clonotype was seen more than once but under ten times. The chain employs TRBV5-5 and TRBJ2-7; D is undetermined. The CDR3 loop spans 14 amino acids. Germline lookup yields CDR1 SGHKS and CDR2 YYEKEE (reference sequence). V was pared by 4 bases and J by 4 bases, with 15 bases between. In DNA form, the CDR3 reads TGTGCCAGCAGCCAAATATCGATCGGATACGAGCAGTACTTC. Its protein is CASSQISIGYEQYF.

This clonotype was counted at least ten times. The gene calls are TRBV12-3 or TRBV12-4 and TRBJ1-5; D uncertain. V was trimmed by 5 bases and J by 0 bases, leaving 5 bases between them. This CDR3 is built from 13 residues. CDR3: CASSKASNQPQHF. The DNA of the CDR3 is TGTGCCAGCAGTAAAGCTAGCAATCAGCCCCAGCATTTT.

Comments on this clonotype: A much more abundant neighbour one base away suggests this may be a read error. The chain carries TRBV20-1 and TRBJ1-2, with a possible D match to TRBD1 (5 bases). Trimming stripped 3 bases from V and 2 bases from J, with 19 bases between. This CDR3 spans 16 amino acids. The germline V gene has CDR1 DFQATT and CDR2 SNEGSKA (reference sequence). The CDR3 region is CSARGPLDRGNYGYTF. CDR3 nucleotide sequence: TGCAGTGCTAGGGGCCCCCTCGACAGAGGAAACTATGGCTACACCTTC.

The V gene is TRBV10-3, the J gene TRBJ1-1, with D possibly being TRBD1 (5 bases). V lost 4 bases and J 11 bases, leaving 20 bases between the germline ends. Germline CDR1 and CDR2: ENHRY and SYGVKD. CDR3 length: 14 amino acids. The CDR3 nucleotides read TGTGCCATCAGTGGAAGTGGGAACGGGGGTGGGGCTTTCTTT. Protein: CAISGSGNGGGAFF.

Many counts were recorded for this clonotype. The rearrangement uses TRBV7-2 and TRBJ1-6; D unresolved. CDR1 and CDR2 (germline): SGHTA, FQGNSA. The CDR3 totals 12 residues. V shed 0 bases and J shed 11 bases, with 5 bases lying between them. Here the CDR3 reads CASSLAGPPLHF. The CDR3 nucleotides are TGTGCCAGCAGCTTAGCCGGCCCACCCCTCCACTTT. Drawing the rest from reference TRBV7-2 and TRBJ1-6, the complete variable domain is GAGVSQSPSNKVTEKGKDVELRCDPISGHTALYWYRQSLGQGLEFLIYFQGNSAPDKSGLPSDRFSAERTGGSVSTLTIQRTQQEDSAVYLCASSLAGPPLHFGNGTRLTVT.